This T cell receptor beta chain was sequenced for a study of T cells in Graves' hyperthyroidism and ophthalmopathy. Exclusion followed for patients with uncontrolled infection, other autoimmune disease, pregnancy or lactation. PBMCs were sourced from 9 to 10 ml fresh peripheral blood. This CDR3 region has 12 residues. The germline V gene encodes CDR1 SEHNR and CDR2 FQNEAQ (reference sequence). Points from the study as a whole: For ophthalmopathy, model prediction preceded onset by a median roughly 6.3 months. Most expanded thyroid clonotypes above 0.001 recurred in blood.

The CDR3 regions of TCR beta were amplified from RNA transcripts. HTBI primers drove first-round RT-PCR of the TCR CDR3. Using its own MiXCR run on the multiplex PCR reads, TCRdb lists one record per CDR3 protein. Of roughly 380,000 distinct CDR3 sequences listed, around a sixth were seen once; the top ten hold roughly 16%. This clonotype was counted many times. The antigen remains undetermined. This sequence was found in a woman between 40 and 55 years old with Graves' ophthalmopathy. The sample taken for sequencing was blood. The V and J genes are TRBV7-9 and TRBJ1-5; no clear D gene. This CDR3 is CADGGVKQPQHF. The CDR3 coding sequence is TGTGCAGATGGCGGGGTAAAGCAGCCCCAGCATTTT.